Below are 10 T cell receptor beta chains sequenced from a single sample in a study of metastatic and nonmetastatic thyroid tumors. There were no patients who had received any treatment before thyroid surgery. With MiXCR, TCRdb reprocessed the PCR reads. The sample records about 62,000 clones, approximately 4% being singletons. The sequenced sample consisted of blood. The origin of the receptors is a female donor with papillary thyroid cancer or a benign thyroid nodule (not recorded which). Some clones in this sample may be carry-over from other donors' samples.

The V and J genes are TRBV6-2 or TRBV6-3 and TRBJ1-5; D is unclear. Germline V lookup: CDR1 MNHEY, CDR2 SVGEGT. The V end lost 2 bases, the J end lost 0 bases, and 11 bases lay between the germline ends. This CDR3 has 16 residues. The CDR3 loop is CASSYAAAYSNQPQHF. The CDR3 region has the DNA TGTGCCAGCAGTTACGCGGCCGCTTATAGCAATCAGCCCCAGCATTTT.

The chain is built from TRBV10-2 and TRBJ1-3, with D tentatively TRBD1 (6 bases). The germline gives CDR1 WSHSY, CDR2 SAAADI. The CDR3 has 14 amino acids. V lost 3 bases, J lost 4 bases, and 10 bases lay in between. CDR3 DNA: TGCGCCAGCAGTGATCCCGGGACAGGAAACACCATATATTTT. Amino acids: CASSDPGTGNTIYF.

This clone was detected ten times or more. The CDR3 DNA follows: TGTGCCAGCAGCTTAATCGGGACAGGGGCCATCAATGAGCAGTTCTTC. It translates to CASSLIGTGAINEQFF. The V and J genes are TRBV7-3 and TRBJ2-1, with 10 bases lining up with TRBD1. The junction had 6 bases not matched to a gene; V was cut back by 1 base and J by 6 bases. This CDR3 is 16 amino acids long. Germline V gene sequence: CDR1 SGHTA, CDR2 FQGTGA.

The V gene is TRBV2, the J gene TRBJ1-4; D is perhaps TRBD1 (5 bases). Germline CDR1 reads SNHLY; CDR2 reads FYNNEI. The CDR3 is 14 amino acids. V was clipped by 8 bases and J by 8 bases, with 18 bases between them. DNA of the CDR3: TGTGCCAGCGGAGGGGTTGGGGCATTGGAAAAACTGTTTTTT. Translating gives CASGGVGALEKLFF.

A few counts support this clone. CDR3 loop: CATTSVTVYGYTF. CDR3 in DNA: TGTGCCACCACCTCTGTGACGGTCTATGGCTACACCTTC. The genes are TRBV6-2 or TRBV6-3 and TRBJ1-2, with D uncertain. V was pared by 10 bases and J by 4 bases, with 16 bases between. Germline V gene lookup returns CDR1 MNHEY and CDR2 SVGEGT. CDR3 length: 13 amino acids.

This clone was seen only a few times. This may come from a read error, since a much larger clone is one base off. The sample has other DNA sequences that encode this CDR3 too. This chain links TRBV11-3 with TRBJ2-2; 8 bases agree with TRBD2. This CDR3 is built from 15 residues. Germline-derived CDR1 and CDR2 are SGHNT and YENEEA. CDR3 in DNA: TGTGCCAGCAGCTTGGTGACGGGAGGGGCCGGGGGGCTGTTTTTT. Amino acids: CASSLVTGGAGGLFF.

Ten or more counts support this clone. This chain links TRBV20-1 with TRBJ2-3; TRBD2 aligns across 12 bases. CDR1 DFQATT and CDR2 SNEGSKA come from the germline V gene (reference sequence). V lost 0 bases, J lost 3 bases, and 10 bases stayed unmatched. CDR3 length: 18 residues. The CDR3 DNA follows: TGCAGTGCTAGAGACGGCCGGGCCCTAGCGGGGGGGACAGATACGCAGTATTTT. Protein product: CSARDGRALAGGTDTQYF.

There are many counts of this clone. The chain has TRBV5-1 and TRBJ2-3; TRBD2 matches at 8 bases. Germline-derived CDR1 and CDR2 are SGHRS and YFSETQ. V lost 4 bases to trimming and J lost 2 bases; unmatched junction nucleotides: 9. The CDR3 is 16 residues long. In nucleotides, the CDR3 is TGCGCCAGCAGCCCCGGGATAGCGGGGTCCACAGATACGCAGTATTTT. This translates into CASSPGIAGSTDTQYF. Combining the CDR3 with reference TRBV5-1 and TRBJ2-3 gives the whole variable domain KAGVTQTPRYLIKTRGQQVTLSCSPISGHRSVSWYQQTPGQGLQFLFEYFSETQRNKGNFPGRFSGRQFSNSRSEMNVSTLELGDSALYLCASSPGIAGSTDTQYFGPGTRLTVL.

This clone was counted only a few times. The chain combines TRBV5-1 with TRBJ2-3; D perhaps matches TRBD2 (6 bases). This CDR3 contains 15 residues. Per the germline V gene, CDR1 is SGHRS and CDR2 is YFSETQ. V was trimmed by 2 bases and J by 1 base, leaving 11 bases between them. Here the CDR3 DNA reads TGCGCCAGCAGCTTAGGGGTAGCGGGCACAGATACGCAGTATTTT. Translated: CASSLGVAGTDTQYF.

This clone was detected ten times or more. This chain connects TRBV5-4 to TRBJ1-1; D not resolved. Trimming removed 0 bases from V and 1 base from J, with 4 bases in between. This CDR3 has 13 residues. Germline lookup yields CDR1 SGHNT and CDR2 YYREEE (reference sequence). CDR3 residues: CASSLEANTEAFF. DNA of the CDR3: TGTGCCAGCAGCTTGGAAGCGAACACTGAAGCTTTCTTT.